This T cell receptor beta chain was recorded in a study of immune evolution from preneoplasia to lung adenocarcinoma. The V and J ends lost 4 bases and 3 bases, in that order; junction bases with no gene match: 7. The germline V gene encodes CDR1 SGHTA and CDR2 FQGNSA. The CDR3 spans 18 residues. Between 2014 and 2017, patients underwent resection in Japan or China. Profiling relied on immunoSEQ multiplex PCR, and the TCRdb table lists in-frame clones only, not all of them. The sample holds some 21,000 clones, about 79% seen once. The receptor comes from a person between 60 and 69 years old with lung adenocarcinoma. The specimen sequenced was FFPE invasive lung adenocarcinoma tissue. The chain links TRBV7-2 to TRBJ2-3; 16 bases agree with TRBD2. CDR3 sequence: CASSSRGTSGRETDTQYF. The DNA for the CDR3 is TGTGCCAGCAGCTCTAGGGGGACTAGCGGGAGGGAGACAGATACGCAGTATTTT.